The 18 T cell receptor beta chains below all came from one sample that was sequenced in a study of blood T cell repertoires in COVID-19. Here immunoSEQ multiplex PCR was the method, and the copy in TCRdb shows in-frame clones only, minus some. The sample contains hundreds of thousands of clones, 85% to 90% of which appear only once. The sequencing sample was made of PBMCs or T cells enriched from blood (not recorded which). Every receptor here comes from a man between 25 and 39 years old who had recovered from COVID-19.

V gene TRBV4-1 combines with J gene TRBJ2-2, with 8 bases that match TRBD2. The CDR3 sequence is 16 residues long. Germline values: CDR1 MGHRA, CDR2 YSYEKL. V lost 1 base to trimming and J lost 6 bases; unmatched junction nucleotides: 7. CDR3 sequence: CASSQGFGRASGELFF. CDR3 nucleotides: TGCGCCAGCAGCCAAGGCTTCGGGAGGGCCTCCGGGGAGCTGTTTTTT.

This clone came up once. The same CDR3 also results from other DNA sequences found in this sample. The V and J genes are TRBV7-2 and TRBJ2-7; D gene uncertain. Trimming removed 1 base at V and 2 bases at J, with 9 bases between. The V gene's germline CDR1 is SGHTA and CDR2 FQGNSA. The CDR3 extends over 14 amino acids. The CDR3 sequence is CASSLGTPTYEQYF. CDR3 coding DNA: TGTGCCAGCAGCTTAGGTACGCCTACCTACGAGCAGTACTTC.

This chain links TRBV12-3 or TRBV12-4 with TRBJ2-7; D not certain. Trimming left V 2 bases short and J 3 bases short, with 8 bases between. The CDR3 sequence is 13 residues long. The CDR3 DNA reads as TGTGCCAGCAGTTTAAGACATGGCTACGAGCAGTACTTC. It specifies CASSLRHGYEQYF.

The gene calls are TRBV5-1 and TRBJ2-5; 8 bases are shared with TRBD2. After removal of 0 bases from V and 4 bases from J, the junction contained 5 bases not matched to a gene. The germline V gene encodes CDR1 SGHRS and CDR2 YFSETQ. This CDR3 region has 15 residues. The CDR3, as DNA: TGCGCCAGCAGCTTGGGAGCGGGAGTTGGAGAGACCCAGTACTTC. It is translated as CASSLGAGVGETQYF.

The V gene is TRBV6-5, the J gene TRBJ2-1, with 8 nucleotides matching TRBD2. Germline V gene data show CDR1 as MNHEY and CDR2 as SVGAGI. V trimming: 7 bases; J trimming: 5 bases; junction bases outside the gene matches: 10. The CDR3 has 15 residues. CDR3 DNA sequence: TGTGCCAGCACCACCACCGGGACTAGTCACAATGAGCAGTTCTTC. Translation: CASTTTGTSHNEQFF.

The chain uses TRBV28 and TRBJ1-4; 9 bases map to TRBD1. V lost 5 bases and J lost 7; bases outside the gene matches: 5. Germline loops: CDR1 MDHEN, CDR2 SYDVKM. The CDR3 spans 14 residues. Here the CDR3 reads CASSAGTGSEKLFF. In nucleotides, the CDR3 is TGTGCCAGCAGTGCCGGGACAGGGTCTGAAAAACTGTTTTTT. Using reference TRBV28 and TRBJ1-4 for the parts outside the CDR3, the full variable domain is DVKVTQSSRYLVKRTGEKVFLECVQDMDHENMFWYRQDPGLGLRLIYFSYDVKMKEKGDIPEGYSVSREKKERFSLILESASTNQTSMYLCASSAGTGSEKLFFGSGTQLSVL.

This clone was observed a few times. V gene TRBV4-2 combines with J gene TRBJ2-2; D might be TRBD1 (6 bases). Germline V gives CDR1 LGHNA, CDR2 YNFKEQ. The CDR3 has 17 residues. Deletions cut 6 bases from V and 3 bases from J, with 20 bases between. DNA for the CDR3: TGTGCCAGCAGTAACGGAATGGGGGACACTCACACCGGGGAGCTGTTTTTT. Translating it yields CASSNGMGDTHTGELFF.

This chain joins TRBV6-4 and TRBJ2-3, with D possibly matching TRBD2 (5 bases). The V gene's germline CDR1 is MRHNA and CDR2 SNTAGT. CDR3 size: 13 residues. Deletions cut 3 bases from V and 4 bases from J, with 8 bases between. CDR3 sequence reads: CASSEFSADTQYF. The CDR3 coding sequence is TGTGCCAGCAGTGAATTTAGCGCAGATACGCAGTATTTT.

The genes are TRBV27 and TRBJ1-2; D is ambiguous. Per germline, CDR1 MNHEY and CDR2 SMNVEV (reference sequence). The V gene lost 4 bases and the J gene lost 3 bases, with 9 bases spanning the gap. The CDR3 totals 13 residues. CDR3 DNA: TGTGCCAGCAGTTCCGAGAGGGACTATGGCTACACCTTC. Encoded protein: CASSSERDYGYTF.

The chain is built from TRBV20-1 and TRBJ2-1; TRBD2 agrees at 11 bases. The CDR3 covers 15 residues. In germline, CDR1 is DFQATT, CDR2 SNEGSKA (reference sequence). Trimming cost V 3 bases and J 2 bases; bases outside gene matches: 3. CDR3 sequence: CSASGTSGAYNEQFF. The CDR3, as DNA: TGCAGTGCTAGTGGGACTAGCGGAGCCTACAATGAGCAGTTCTTC.

The genes are TRBV3-1 (or the pseudogene TRBV3-2) and TRBJ2-7, with TRBD1 matching over 7 bases. The CDR3 length is 15 residues. Germline loops: CDR1 LGHDT, CDR2 YNNKEL (reference sequence). The junction had 12 bases not matched to a gene; V was cut back by 3 bases and J by 7 bases. The CDR3: CASSQPRKGALEQYF. Here the CDR3 DNA reads TGTGCCAGCAGCCAGCCGAGGAAGGGGGCGTTAGAGCAGTACTTC.

The CDR3 spells CASSLGGEQPQHF. DNA of the CDR3: TGTGCCAGCAGCTTAGGGGGCGAACAGCCCCAGCATTTT. The J gene is TRBJ1-5, the V gene TRBV7-9; a weak D match, TRBD1 (5 bases). Trimming stripped 1 base from V and 7 bases from J, with 8 bases between. The length of the CDR3 is 13 residues. Germline assignment: CDR1 SEHNR and CDR2 FQNEAQ (reference sequence). Full variable domain (missing parts from reference TRBV7-9 and TRBJ1-5): DTGVSQNPRHKITKRGQNVTFRCDPISEHNRLYWYRQTLGQGPEFLTYFQNEAQLEKSRLLSDRFSAERPKGSFSTLEIQRTEQGDSAMYLCASSLGGEQPQHFGDGTRLSIL.

J is TRBJ2-5 and V is TRBV28, with a weak D call TRBD1 (6 bases). Germline V gives CDR1 MDHEN, CDR2 SYDVKM. The CDR3 is made up of 16 amino acids. Trimming stripped 4 bases from V and 1 base from J, with 16 bases between. As DNA, the CDR3 is TGTGCCAGCAGTTCCTACCGGGACACAGCCCAAGAGACCCAGTACTTC. Protein sequence: CASSSYRDTAQETQYF.

V is TRBV2 and J is TRBJ1-2, with a weak D call TRBD1 (6 bases). With 6 bases removed from V and 14 bases from J, the gap between germline ends came to 22 bases. Germline values: CDR1 SNHLY, CDR2 FYNNEI. The CDR3 is 13 amino acids. CDR3 residues: CASRGRAGVVLTF. In DNA form, the CDR3 reads TGTGCCAGCAGGGGACGGGCAGGGGTCGTGTTAACCTTC. The full variable domain, rest sourced from reference TRBV2 and TRBJ1-2, is EPEVTQTPSHQVTQMGQEVILRCVPISNHLYFYWYRQILGQKVEFLVSFYNNEISEKSEIFDDQFSVERPDGSNFTLKIRSTKLEDSAMYFCASRGRAGVVLTFGSGTRLTVV.

This clone was observed a single time. The CDR3 loop is CASGQGGLGEAFF. For the CDR3, the DNA is TGTGCCAGCGGACAGGGTGGATTGGGTGAAGCTTTCTTT. The rearrangement joins TRBV6-5 to TRBJ1-1, with TRBD1 matching over 8 bases. Germline CDR1 reads MNHEY; CDR2 reads SVGAGI. The CDR3 length is 13 residues. Losses at the gene ends were 8 bases for V and 7 bases for J; bases not matched to a gene: 9.

The rearrangement links TRBV3-1 (or the pseudogene TRBV3-2) to TRBJ1-6, with 9 positions matching TRBD1. Germline lookup yields CDR1 LGHDT and CDR2 YNNKEL (reference sequence). Losses at the gene ends were 7 bases for V and 8 bases for J; bases not matched to a gene: 6. CDR3 length: 14 residues. The CDR3, as DNA: TGTGCCAGCACCACAGGGGGCGCTGATTCACCCCTCCACTTT. Its protein is CASTTGGADSPLHF.

This chain joins TRBV6-4 and TRBJ2-5; 7 bases line up with TRBD1. CDR3 size: 15 residues. V gave up 5 bases and J gave up 2 bases; unmatched junction bases: 8. CDR1 MRHNA and CDR2 SNTAGT come from the germline V gene. CDR3 nucleotides: TGTGCCAGCAGTAGGAGACAGGGTATGCAAGAGACCCAGTACTTC. It is translated as CASSRRQGMQETQYF.

This chain connects TRBV7-9 to TRBJ2-1; 8 nucleotides agree with TRBD2. The CDR3 runs 17 residues. V lost 4 bases to trimming and J lost 2 bases; unmatched junction nucleotides: 10. Germline CDR1 SEHNR, CDR2 FQNEAQ (reference sequence). CDR3 sequence reads: CASSSYWRGRTYNEQFF. The CDR3 nucleotides are TGTGCCAGCAGCTCCTATTGGCGCGGGAGGACCTACAATGAGCAGTTCTTC.